This T cell receptor beta chain stems from a study of T cells in Graves' hyperthyroidism and ophthalmopathy. Findings and caveats of the study: The model's output predicted ophthalmopathy at a median of 6.5 months prior to onset. Most expanded thyroid clonotypes above 0.001 recurred in blood.

RNA transcripts yielded amplified TCR beta CDR3 regions. HTBI primers were the set used in a first-round RT-PCR of the TCR CDR3. Each CDR3 protein is one row after TCRdb ran MiXCR on the multiplex PCR reads. The sample includes nearly 600,000 distinct CDR3 sequences, approximately 15% of them seen just once. This clonotype was picked up many times. Antigen: not known. The CDR3 has 12 residues. Trimming pared 6 bases from V and 4 bases from J, leaving 9 bases between. From germline, CDR1 is MDHEN and CDR2 SYDVKM. The chain combines TRBV28 with TRBJ1-2; D gene ambiguous. Sequenced: blood. This TCR derives from a woman aged 30 to 39 with Graves' hyperthyroidism that later progressed to Graves' ophthalmopathy. CDR3 protein: CASRHDLYGYTF. The CDR3 DNA follows: TGTGCCAGCAGGCACGACCTCTATGGCTACACCTTC.